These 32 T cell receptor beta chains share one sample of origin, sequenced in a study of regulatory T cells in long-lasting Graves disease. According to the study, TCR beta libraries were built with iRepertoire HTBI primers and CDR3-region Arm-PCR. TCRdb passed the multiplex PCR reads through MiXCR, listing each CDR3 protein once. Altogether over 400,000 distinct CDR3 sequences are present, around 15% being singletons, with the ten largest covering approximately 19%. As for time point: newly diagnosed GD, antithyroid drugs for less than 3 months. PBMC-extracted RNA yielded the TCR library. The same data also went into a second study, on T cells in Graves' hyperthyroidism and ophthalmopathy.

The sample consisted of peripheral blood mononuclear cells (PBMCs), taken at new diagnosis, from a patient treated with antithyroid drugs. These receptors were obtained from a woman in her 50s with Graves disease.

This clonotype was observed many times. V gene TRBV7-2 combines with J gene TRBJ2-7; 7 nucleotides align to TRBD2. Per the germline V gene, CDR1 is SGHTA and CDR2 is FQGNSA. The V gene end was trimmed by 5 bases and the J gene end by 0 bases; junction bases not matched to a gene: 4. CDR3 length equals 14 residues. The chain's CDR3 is CASSPTSSSYEQYF. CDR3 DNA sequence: TGTGCCAGCAGCCCGACTAGCAGCTCCTACGAGCAGTACTTC.

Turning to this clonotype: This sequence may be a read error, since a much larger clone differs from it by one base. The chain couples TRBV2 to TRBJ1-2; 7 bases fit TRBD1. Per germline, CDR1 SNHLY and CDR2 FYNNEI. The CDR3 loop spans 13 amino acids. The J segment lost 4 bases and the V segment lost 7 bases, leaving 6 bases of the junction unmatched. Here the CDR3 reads CASNQDRSYGYTF. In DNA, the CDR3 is TGTGCCAGCAACCAGGACAGGAGCTATGGCTACACCTTC.

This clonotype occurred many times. CDR3: CASSLIDRRGTQYF. The CDR3 DNA sequence: TGTGCCAGCAGTTTAATAGATCGGAGAGGGACCCAGTACTTC. V is TRBV28 and J is TRBJ2-5, with D unresolved. V lost 2 bases to trimming and J lost 7 bases, with 14 bases between them. CDR1 and CDR2 from the germline V gene are MDHEN and SYDVKM. This CDR3 is built from 14 residues.

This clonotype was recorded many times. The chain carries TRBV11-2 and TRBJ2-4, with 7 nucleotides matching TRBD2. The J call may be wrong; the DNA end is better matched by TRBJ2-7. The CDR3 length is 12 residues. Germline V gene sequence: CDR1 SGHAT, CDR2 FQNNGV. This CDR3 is CASSLGRGEQYF. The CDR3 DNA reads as TGTGCCAGCAGCTTGGGGAGGGGCGAGCAGTACTTC.

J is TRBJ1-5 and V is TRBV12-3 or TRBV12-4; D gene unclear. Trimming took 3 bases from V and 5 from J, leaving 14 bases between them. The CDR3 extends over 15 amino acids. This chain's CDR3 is CASSFRRSDYQPQHF. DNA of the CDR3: TGTGCCAGCAGTTTCCGCAGGAGCGACTATCAGCCCCAGCATTTT.

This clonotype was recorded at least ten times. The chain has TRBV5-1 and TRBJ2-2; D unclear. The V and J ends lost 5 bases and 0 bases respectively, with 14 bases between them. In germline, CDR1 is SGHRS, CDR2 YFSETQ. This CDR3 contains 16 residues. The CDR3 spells CASRKTPFANTGELFF. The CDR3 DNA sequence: TGCGCCAGCAGGAAGACACCGTTCGCGAACACCGGGGAGCTGTTTTTT. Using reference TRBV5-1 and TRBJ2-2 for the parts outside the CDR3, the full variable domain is KAGVTQTPRYLIKTRGQQVTLSCSPISGHRSVSWYQQTPGQGLQFLFEYFSETQRNKGNFPGRFSGRQFSNSRSEMNVSTLELGDSALYLCASRKTPFANTGELFFGEGSRLTVL.

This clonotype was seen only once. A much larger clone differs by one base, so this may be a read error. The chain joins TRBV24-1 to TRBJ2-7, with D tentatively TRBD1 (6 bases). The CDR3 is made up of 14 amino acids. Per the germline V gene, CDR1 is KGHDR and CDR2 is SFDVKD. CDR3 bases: TGTTCCACCAGTGATGCTACAGGGTCCTACGAGCAGTACTTC. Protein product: CSTSDATGSYEQYF.

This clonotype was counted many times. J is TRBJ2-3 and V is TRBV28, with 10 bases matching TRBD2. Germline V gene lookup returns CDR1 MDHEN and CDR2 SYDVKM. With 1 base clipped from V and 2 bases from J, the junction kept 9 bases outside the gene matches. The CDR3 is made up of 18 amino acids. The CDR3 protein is CASSLSGLAGENTDTQYF. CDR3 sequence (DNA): TGTGCCAGCAGTTTATCGGGGCTAGCGGGAGAGAACACAGATACGCAGTATTTT.

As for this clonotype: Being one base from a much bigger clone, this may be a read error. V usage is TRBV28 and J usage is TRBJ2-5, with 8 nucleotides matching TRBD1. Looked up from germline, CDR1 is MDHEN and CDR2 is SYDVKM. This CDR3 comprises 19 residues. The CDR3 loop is CTSSLYWGEDRANQETQYF. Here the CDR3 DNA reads TGTACCAGCAGTTTATATTGGGGGGAGGACAGGGCTAACCAAGAGACCCAGTACTTC.

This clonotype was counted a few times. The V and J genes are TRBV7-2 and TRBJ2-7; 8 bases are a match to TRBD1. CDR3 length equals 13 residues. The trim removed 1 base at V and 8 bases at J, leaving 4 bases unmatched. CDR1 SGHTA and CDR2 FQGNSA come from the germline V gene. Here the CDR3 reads CASSLGQGNQQYF. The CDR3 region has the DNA TGTGCCAGCAGCTTAGGACAGGGGAATCAGCAGTACTTC.

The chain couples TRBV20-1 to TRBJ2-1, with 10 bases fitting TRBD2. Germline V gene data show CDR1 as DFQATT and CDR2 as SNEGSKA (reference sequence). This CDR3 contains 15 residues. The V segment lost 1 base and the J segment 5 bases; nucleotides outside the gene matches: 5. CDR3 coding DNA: TGCAGTGCTAGAGGGAAGCGGGAGGGTAACAATGAGCAGTTCTTC. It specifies CSARGKREGNNEQFF.

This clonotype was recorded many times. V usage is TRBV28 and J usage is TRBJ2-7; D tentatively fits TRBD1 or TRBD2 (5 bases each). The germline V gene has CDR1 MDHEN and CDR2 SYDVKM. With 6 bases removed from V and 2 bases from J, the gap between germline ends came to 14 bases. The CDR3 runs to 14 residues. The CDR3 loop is CASRTGTQTYEQYF. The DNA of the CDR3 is TGTGCCAGCAGGACCGGGACGCAAACCTACGAGCAGTACTTC.

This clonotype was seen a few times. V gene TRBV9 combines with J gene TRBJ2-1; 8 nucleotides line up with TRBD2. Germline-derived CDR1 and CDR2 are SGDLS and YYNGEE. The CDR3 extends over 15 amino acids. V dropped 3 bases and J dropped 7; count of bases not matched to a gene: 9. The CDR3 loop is CASSAGTRSLNEQFF. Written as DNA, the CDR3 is TGTGCCAGCAGCGCCGGGACTAGGAGTCTAAATGAGCAGTTCTTC.

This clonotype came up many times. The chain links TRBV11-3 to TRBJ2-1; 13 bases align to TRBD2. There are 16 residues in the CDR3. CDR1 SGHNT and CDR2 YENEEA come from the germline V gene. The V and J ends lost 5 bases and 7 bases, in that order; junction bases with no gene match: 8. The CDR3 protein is CASSAGLAGRWNEQFF. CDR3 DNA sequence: TGTGCCAGCAGCGCGGGACTAGCGGGAAGGTGGAATGAGCAGTTCTTC.

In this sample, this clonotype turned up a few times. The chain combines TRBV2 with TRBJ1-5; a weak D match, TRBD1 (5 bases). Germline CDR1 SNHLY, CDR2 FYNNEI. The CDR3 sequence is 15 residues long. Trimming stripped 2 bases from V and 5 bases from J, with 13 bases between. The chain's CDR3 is CASSETTGVDQPQHF. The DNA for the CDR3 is TGTGCCAGCAGTGAAACTACGGGGGTTGATCAGCCCCAGCATTTT.

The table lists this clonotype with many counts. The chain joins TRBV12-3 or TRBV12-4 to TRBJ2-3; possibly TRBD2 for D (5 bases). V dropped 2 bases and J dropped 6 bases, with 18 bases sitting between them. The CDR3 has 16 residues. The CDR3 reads CASSLNRGSGWDTQYF. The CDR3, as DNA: TGTGCCAGCAGTTTAAATCGGGGTTCGGGTTGGGATACGCAGTATTTT.

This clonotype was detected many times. CDR3 protein: CASSRRGIDTQYF. The CDR3 DNA is TGTGCCAGCAGCCGCAGAGGGATCGATACGCAGTATTTT. The V gene is TRBV3-1, the J gene TRBJ2-3; a possible D gene is TRBD2 (5 bases). The CDR3 consists of 13 residues. V shed 4 bases and J shed 6 bases, with 11 bases lying between them. CDR1 LGHDT and CDR2 YNNKEL come from the germline V gene (reference sequence).

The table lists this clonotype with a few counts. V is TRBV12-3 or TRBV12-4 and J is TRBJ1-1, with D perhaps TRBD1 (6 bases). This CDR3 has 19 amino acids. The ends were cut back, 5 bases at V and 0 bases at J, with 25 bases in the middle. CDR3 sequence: CASSSHVTGGGHMNTEAFF. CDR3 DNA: TGTGCCAGCAGTAGCCACGTGACAGGAGGAGGCCACATGAACACTGAAGCTTTCTTT.

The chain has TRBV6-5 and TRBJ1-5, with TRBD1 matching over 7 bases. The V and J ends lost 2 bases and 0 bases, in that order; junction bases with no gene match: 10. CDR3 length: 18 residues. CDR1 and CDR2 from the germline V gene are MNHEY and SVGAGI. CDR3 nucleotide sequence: TGTGCCAGCAGTTACCCCCGACAGGGTTGGGATAGCAATCAGCCCCAGCATTTT. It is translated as CASSYPRQGWDSNQPQHF.

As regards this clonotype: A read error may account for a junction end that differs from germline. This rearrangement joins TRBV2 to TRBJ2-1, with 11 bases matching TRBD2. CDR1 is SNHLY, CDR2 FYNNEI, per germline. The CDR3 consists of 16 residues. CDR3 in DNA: TGTGCCAGCAGGGGACTAGCGGCCATACCCTACTATGAGCAGTTCTTC. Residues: CASRGLAAIPYYEQFF.

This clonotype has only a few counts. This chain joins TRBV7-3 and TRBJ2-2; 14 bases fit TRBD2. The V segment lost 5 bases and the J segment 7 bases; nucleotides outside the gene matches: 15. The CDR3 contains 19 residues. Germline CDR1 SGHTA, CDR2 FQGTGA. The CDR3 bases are TGTGCCAGCAGCCCCAAGGGACTAGCGGGAGTGAGGAATGGCGGGGAGCTGTTTTTT. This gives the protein CASSPKGLAGVRNGGELFF.

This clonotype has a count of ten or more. The CDR3 spells CAWTGQGNTEAFF. CDR3 coding DNA: TGTGCCTGGACGGGGCAGGGTAACACTGAAGCTTTCTTT. The rearrangement links TRBV30 to TRBJ1-1; the D gene is possibly TRBD1 (5 bases). The CDR3 has 13 residues. CDR1 GTSNPN and CDR2 SVGIG come from the germline V gene (reference sequence). V lost 4 bases to trimming and J lost 2 bases, with 11 bases between them.

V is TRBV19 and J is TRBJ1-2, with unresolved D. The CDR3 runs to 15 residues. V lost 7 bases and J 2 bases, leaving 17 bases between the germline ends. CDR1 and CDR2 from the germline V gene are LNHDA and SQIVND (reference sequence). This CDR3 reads CASTKSREANYGYTF. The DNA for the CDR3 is TGTGCCAGTACCAAATCACGGGAGGCCAACTATGGCTACACCTTC.

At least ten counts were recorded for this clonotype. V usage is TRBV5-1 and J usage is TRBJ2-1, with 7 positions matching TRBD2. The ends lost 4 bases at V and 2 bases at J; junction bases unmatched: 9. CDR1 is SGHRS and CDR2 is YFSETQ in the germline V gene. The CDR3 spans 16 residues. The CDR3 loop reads CASSINEAGAYNEQFF. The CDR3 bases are TGCGCCAGCAGCATCAATGAGGCGGGAGCCTACAATGAGCAGTTCTTC.

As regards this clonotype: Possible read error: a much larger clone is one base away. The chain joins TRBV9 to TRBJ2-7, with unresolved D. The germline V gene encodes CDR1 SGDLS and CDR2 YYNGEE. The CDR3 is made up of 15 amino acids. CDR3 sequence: CARSAVSGPSYEQYF. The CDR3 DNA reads TGTGCCAGGAGCGCCGTGAGTGGGCCCTCCTACGAGCAGTACTTC.

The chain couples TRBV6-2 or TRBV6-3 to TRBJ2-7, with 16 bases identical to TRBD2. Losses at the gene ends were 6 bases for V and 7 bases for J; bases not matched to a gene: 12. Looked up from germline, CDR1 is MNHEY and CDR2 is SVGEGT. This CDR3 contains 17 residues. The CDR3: CASRPLKGLAGGREQYF. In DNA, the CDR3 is TGTGCCAGCAGACCCCTCAAGGGACTAGCGGGAGGGCGTGAGCAGTACTTC.

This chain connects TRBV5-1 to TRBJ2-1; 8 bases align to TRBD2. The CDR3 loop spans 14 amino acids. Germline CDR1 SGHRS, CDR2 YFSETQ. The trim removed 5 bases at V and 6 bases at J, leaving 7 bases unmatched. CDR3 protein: CASREAGEGNEQFF. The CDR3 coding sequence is TGCGCCAGCAGGGAAGCGGGAGAGGGCAATGAGCAGTTCTTC.

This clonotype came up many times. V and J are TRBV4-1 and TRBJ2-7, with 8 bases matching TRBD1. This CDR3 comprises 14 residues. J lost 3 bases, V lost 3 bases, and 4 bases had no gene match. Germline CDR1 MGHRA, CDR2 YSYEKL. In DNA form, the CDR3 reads TGCGCCAGCAGCCAGAAACAGGGGGACTACGAGCAGTACTTC. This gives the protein CASSQKQGDYEQYF.

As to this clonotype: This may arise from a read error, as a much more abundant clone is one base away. CDR3 residues: CASKGGTSGNSLGHNEQYF. The CDR3 DNA follows: TGTGCCAGCAAGGGGGGGACTAGCGGCAACTCCTTGGGGCACAATGAGCAGTACTTC. This chain joins TRBV10-3 and TRBJ2-7; 11 bases fit TRBD2. Germline assignment: CDR1 ENHRY and CDR2 SYGVKD. CDR3 size: 19 residues. The junction had 27 bases not matched to a gene; V was cut back by 10 bases and J by 7 bases.

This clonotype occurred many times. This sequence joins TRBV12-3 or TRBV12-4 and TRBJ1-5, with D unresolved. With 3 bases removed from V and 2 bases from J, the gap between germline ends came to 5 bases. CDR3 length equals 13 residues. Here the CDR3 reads CASSFRRNQPQHF. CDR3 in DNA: TGTGCCAGCAGTTTCAGGCGCAATCAGCCCCAGCATTTT.

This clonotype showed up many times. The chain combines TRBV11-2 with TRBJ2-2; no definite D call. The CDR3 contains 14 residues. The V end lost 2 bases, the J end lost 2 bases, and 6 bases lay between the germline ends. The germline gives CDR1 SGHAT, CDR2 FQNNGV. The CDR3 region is CASSLKLNTGELFF. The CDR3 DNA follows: TGTGCCAGCAGCTTAAAGTTAAACACCGGGGAGCTGTTTTTT.

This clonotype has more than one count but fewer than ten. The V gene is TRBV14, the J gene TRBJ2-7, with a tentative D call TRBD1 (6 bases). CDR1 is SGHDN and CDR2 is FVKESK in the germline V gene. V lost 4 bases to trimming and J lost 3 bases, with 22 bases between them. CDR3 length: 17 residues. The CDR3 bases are TGTGCCAGCAGCCTCCTCCCCCAGGGGCCCAAGGACTACGAGCAGTACTTC. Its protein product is CASSLLPQGPKDYEQYF.